This is a list of T cell receptor beta chains from one sample in a study of glioma-infiltrating T cells. Using its own MiXCR run on the multiplex PCR reads, TCRdb lists one record per CDR3 protein. The sample consists of a few hundred thousand distinct CDR3 sequences, more than 35% of them appearing once. Source material: glioma tissue, nonneoplastic brain tissue, or PBMCs (not recorded which). These TCRs come from a human donor with low-grade glioma or glioblastoma, undergoing nonglioma brain surgery, or in good health (not recorded which). The CDR3 runs from the conserved cysteine through the conserved F or W.

j_call: TRBJ2-2
v_call: TRBV6-6
cdr3_aa: CASSLTSGRMETGELFF

j_call: TRBJ1-1
v_call: TRBV15
cdr3_aa: CATSPRQNTEAFF

j_call: TRBJ1-5
v_call: TRBV4-1
cdr3_aa: CASSQGLSRGRNQPQHF

j_call: TRBJ2-1
v_call: TRBV27
cdr3_aa: CASRPFQGIRNEQFF

j_call: TRBJ1-2
v_call: TRBV20-1
cdr3_aa: CSARSQDRGISGYTF

j_call: TRBJ1-2
v_call: TRBV29-1
cdr3_aa: CSVEESGQTFNYGYTF

j_call: TRBJ2-3
v_call: TRBV20-1
cdr3_aa: CSARRPGGTDTQYF

j_call: TRBJ2-7
v_call: TRBV6-2/TRBV6-3
cdr3_aa: CASSQRGLSYEQYF

j_call: TRBJ2-1
v_call: TRBV6-2/TRBV6-3
cdr3_aa: CASSPRPKNEQFF

j_call: TRBJ2-7
v_call: TRBV6-6
cdr3_aa: CASSYGRLDEQYF

j_call: TRBJ1-5
v_call: TRBV5-1
cdr3_aa: CASPKDKTYKPQHF

j_call: TRBJ2-1
v_call: TRBV15
cdr3_aa: CATSIAYPGFYNEQFF

j_call: TRBJ2-1
v_call: TRBV7-9
cdr3_aa: CASLLARAYNEQFF

j_call: TRBJ2-7
v_call: TRBV7-8
cdr3_aa: CASSGGRDEQYF

j_call: TRBJ2-5
v_call: TRBV7-6
cdr3_aa: CASSPGQGPVETQYF

j_call: TRBJ2-7
v_call: TRBV28
cdr3_aa: CASRPIKGAINYEQYF

j_call: TRBJ1-5
v_call: TRBV20-1
cdr3_aa: CSARDRQGAVSGLQPQHF

j_call: TRBJ2-1
v_call: TRBV6-5
cdr3_aa: CASSSQLAGVHNEQFF

j_call: TRBJ1-2
v_call: TRBV20-1
cdr3_aa: CSARTEGDGYTF

j_call: TRBJ2-1
v_call: TRBV5-1
cdr3_aa: CASSPSSGSHNEQFF

j_call: TRBJ2-1
v_call: TRBV7-9
cdr3_aa: CASSIPGQGQKEQFF

j_call: TRBJ2-1
v_call: TRBV2
cdr3_aa: CASSGLMTGVVYNEQFF

j_call: TRBJ2-7
v_call: TRBV28
cdr3_aa: CASSSPGERETPYEQYF

j_call: TRBJ2-3
v_call: TRBV11-3
cdr3_aa: CASSLGQAQYF

j_call: TRBJ2-3
v_call: TRBV7-2
cdr3_aa: CASDLEVAGADTQYF

j_call: TRBJ2-1
v_call: TRBV28
cdr3_aa: CASGASGNGEQFF

j_call: TRBJ2-1
v_call: TRBV28
cdr3_aa: CASSSGGPNNEKFF

j_call: TRBJ2-7
v_call: TRBV28
cdr3_aa: CASSPPTSGGPREQYF

j_call: TRBJ1-1
v_call: TRBV6-2/TRBV6-3
cdr3_aa: CASSYSSVVGDMQLQNTEAFF

j_call: TRBJ1-2
v_call: TRBV4-2
cdr3_aa: CASSQDRVGYGYTF

j_call: TRBJ2-3
v_call: TRBV2
cdr3_aa: CASSGGWSVSTDTQYF

j_call: TRBJ2-7
v_call: TRBV4-3
cdr3_aa: CASSPRQGFEQYF

j_call: TRBJ1-1
v_call: TRBV10-3
cdr3_aa: CAISSGQDNTEAFF

j_call: TRBJ2-3
v_call: TRBV19
cdr3_aa: CASSISEDTQYF

j_call: TRBJ2-1
v_call: TRBV20-1
cdr3_aa: CSARARDRGYEQFF

j_call: TRBJ2-1
v_call: TRBV27
cdr3_aa: CASSLFGTRSANEQFF

j_call: TRBJ1-5
v_call: TRBV7-6
cdr3_aa: CASSLALWKIPDQPQHF